These 14 T cell receptor beta chains came from one sample sequenced in a study of pediatric ulcerative colitis. TCRdb's copy holds only in-frame clones and misses some; the assay was immunoSEQ multiplex PCR. Of tens of thousands of clones detected, about nine tenths appear once; the ten largest clones hold roughly 3%. Specimen: blood. These receptors were obtained from a boy younger than 18 with severe ulcerative colitis.

V usage is TRBV6-5 and J usage is TRBJ1-2, with D possibly matching TRBD1 (5 bases). This CDR3 is 15 amino acids long. V lost 8 bases and J lost 4, with 20 bases in between. Per germline, CDR1 MNHEY and CDR2 SVGAGI. The CDR3 region is CASGTPGLSSYGYTF. CDR3 in DNA: TGTGCCAGCGGGACTCCTGGTCTGAGTAGCTATGGCTACACCTTC.

Of note for this clone: The junction shows a germline mismatch at one end, possibly a read error. This rearrangement joins TRBV6-5 to TRBJ1-1; D is unclear. Germline CDR1 and CDR2: MNHEY and SVGAGI. This CDR3 spans 10 amino acids. The DNA for the CDR3 is TGTGCCAGCAGAAGTACTACGGGGTCCTTT. Translated: CASRSTTGSF.

The chain recombines TRBV6-5 with TRBJ2-7; D not certain. The CDR3 sequence is 15 residues long. In germline, CDR1 is MNHEY, CDR2 SVGAGI. The V end lost 1 base, the J end lost 6 bases, and 16 bases lay between the germline ends. CDR3 in amino acids: CASSYYQGSTGEQYF. The CDR3 bases are TGTGCCAGCAGTTACTACCAAGGGTCGACTGGCGAGCAGTACTTC.

V usage is TRBV7-8 and J usage is TRBJ2-2; D not certain. The germline gives CDR1 SGHVS, CDR2 FQNEAQ. Trimming left V 1 base short and J 0 bases short, with 9 bases between. This CDR3 contains 16 residues. The CDR3 here is CASSLELAPNTGELFF. The CDR3 nucleotides read TGTGCCAGCAGCTTAGAGCTCGCGCCGAACACCGGGGAGCTGTTTTTT.

For this clone: Germline is not matched at one junction end, which may reflect a read error. This chain uses TRBV11-2 with TRBJ2-7, with TRBD2 matching 8 bases. Germline V lookup: CDR1 SGHAT, CDR2 FQNNGV. CDR3 length: 16 amino acids. The CDR3 sequence is CASTLRAGTRSYEQYF. The DNA of the CDR3 is TGTGCCAGCACCTTAAGGGCGGGGACTAGATCCTACGAGCAGTACTTC.

This chain links TRBV29-1 with TRBJ2-2; D is possibly TRBD1 (6 bases). The CDR3 spans 14 residues. The ends were cut back, 5 bases at V and 0 bases at J, with 10 bases in the middle. Germline CDR1 SQVTM, CDR2 ANQGSEA. The CDR3 is CSVSGQTNTGELFF. CDR3 DNA sequence: TGCAGCGTTAGCGGACAGACGAACACCGGGGAGCTGTTTTTT.

V is TRBV28 and J is TRBJ1-1; D not certain. Germline V gives CDR1 MDHEN, CDR2 SYDVKM. The CDR3 sequence is 14 residues long. V lost 7 bases, J lost 7 bases, and 19 bases lay in between. The CDR3 nucleotides read TGTGCCAGCAAGGATGGAGCGGCAACAGTTGAAGCTTTCTTT. As protein: CASKDGAATVEAFF.

The J gene is TRBJ2-1, the V gene TRBV5-4; 7 nucleotides agree with TRBD2. There are 15 residues in the CDR3. V gave up 2 bases and J gave up 1 base; unmatched junction bases: 3. From germline, CDR1 is SGHNT and CDR2 YYREEE (reference sequence). The CDR3 DNA reads as TGTGCCAGCAGCTTAGGCGGGAGTTCCTACAATGAGCAGTTCTTC. Its protein product is CASSLGGSSYNEQFF.

This chain connects TRBV6-1 to TRBJ2-3, with TRBD2 as a possible D gene (5 bases). Per the germline V gene, CDR1 is MNHNS and CDR2 is SASEGT. Trimming removed 0 bases from V and 1 base from J, with 8 bases in between. The CDR3 totals 15 residues. This CDR3 reads CASSEARRGTDTQYF. The DNA of the CDR3 is TGTGCCAGCAGTGAAGCGCGGCGGGGCACAGATACGCAGTATTTT.

The V gene is TRBV6-1, the J gene TRBJ2-7; perhaps TRBD2 as D (6 bases). Germline V CDR1 and CDR2: MNHNS, SASEGT. This CDR3 is built from 15 residues. V gave up 1 base and J gave up 3 bases, with 13 bases separating them. CDR3 region: CASSEGDSAVYEQYF. CDR3 in DNA: TGTGCCAGCAGTGAAGGGGACTCAGCGGTCTACGAGCAGTACTTC.

This rearrangement joins TRBV7-9 to TRBJ2-5, with TRBD2 matching over 11 bases. Germline values: CDR1 SEHNR, CDR2 FQNEAQ (reference sequence). This CDR3 contains 18 residues. With 4 bases clipped from V and 3 bases from J, the junction kept 13 bases outside the gene matches. The CDR3 loop is CASSSLTGTSGPKETQYF. In DNA, the CDR3 is TGTGCCAGCAGCTCCCTTACCGGGACTAGCGGCCCGAAAGAGACCCAGTACTTC.

The chain links TRBV7-9 to TRBJ2-1, with TRBD2 matching over 9 bases. The J segment lost 6 bases and the V segment lost 5 bases, leaving 8 bases of the junction unmatched. The germline V gene has CDR1 SEHNR and CDR2 FQNEAQ (reference sequence). The CDR3 spans 15 residues. In DNA form, the CDR3 reads TGTGCCAGCAGCCCTGGTCTAGCGGGATTCAATGAGCAGTTCTTC. This codes for CASSPGLAGFNEQFF.

The chain has TRBV11-2 and TRBJ2-7, with TRBD2 identical over 8 bases. The CDR3 is 16 amino acids. From germline, CDR1 is SGHAT and CDR2 FQNNGV. V lost 5 bases and J lost 6; bases outside the gene matches: 15. The CDR3 is CASSPRLAGLIREQYF. CDR3 DNA: TGTGCCAGCAGCCCTCGCCTAGCGGGCCTTATACGCGAGCAGTACTTC.

The genes are TRBV5-1 and TRBJ2-5; 7 nucleotides line up with TRBD2. V trimming: 6 bases; J trimming: 0 bases; junction bases outside the gene matches: 2. The CDR3 extends over 13 amino acids. Germline CDR1 is SGHRS and CDR2 is YFSETQ. This CDR3 reads CASMGTNQETQYF. For the CDR3, the DNA is TGCGCCAGCATGGGGACTAACCAAGAGACCCAGTACTTC.